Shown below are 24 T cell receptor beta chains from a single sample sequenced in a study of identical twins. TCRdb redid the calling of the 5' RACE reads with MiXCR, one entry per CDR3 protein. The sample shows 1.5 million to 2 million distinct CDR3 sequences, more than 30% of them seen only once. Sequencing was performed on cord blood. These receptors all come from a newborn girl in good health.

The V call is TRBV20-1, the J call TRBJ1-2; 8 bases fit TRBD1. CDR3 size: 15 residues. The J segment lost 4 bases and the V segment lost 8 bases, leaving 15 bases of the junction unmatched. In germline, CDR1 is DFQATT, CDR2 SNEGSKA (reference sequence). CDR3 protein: CSHHGRDRLFYGYTF. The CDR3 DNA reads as TGCAGTCACCATGGTCGGGACAGGCTCTTCTATGGCTACACCTTC.

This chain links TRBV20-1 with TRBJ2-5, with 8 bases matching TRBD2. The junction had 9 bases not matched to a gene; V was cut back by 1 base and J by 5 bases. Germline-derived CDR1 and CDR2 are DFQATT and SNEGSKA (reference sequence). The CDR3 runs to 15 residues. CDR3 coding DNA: TGCAGTGCTAGAGGGGGCCGGACTAGCCTGGAGACCCAGTACTTC. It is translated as CSARGGRTSLETQYF.

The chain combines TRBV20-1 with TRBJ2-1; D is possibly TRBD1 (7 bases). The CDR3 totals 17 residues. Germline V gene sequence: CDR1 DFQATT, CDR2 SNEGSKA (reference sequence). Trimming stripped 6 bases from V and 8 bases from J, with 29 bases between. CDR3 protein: CSAKGYRGGFRYDEQFF. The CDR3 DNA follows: TGCAGTGCGAAAGGATACAGGGGAGGATTCCGTTACGATGAGCAGTTCTTC.

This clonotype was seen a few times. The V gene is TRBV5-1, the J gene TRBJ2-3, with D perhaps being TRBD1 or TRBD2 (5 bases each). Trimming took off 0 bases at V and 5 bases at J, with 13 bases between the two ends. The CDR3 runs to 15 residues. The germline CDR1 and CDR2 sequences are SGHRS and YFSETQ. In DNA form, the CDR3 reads TGCGCCAGCAGCTTGGGGGCTAGCCAGGGAGATACGCAGTATTTT. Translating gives CASSLGASQGDTQYF.

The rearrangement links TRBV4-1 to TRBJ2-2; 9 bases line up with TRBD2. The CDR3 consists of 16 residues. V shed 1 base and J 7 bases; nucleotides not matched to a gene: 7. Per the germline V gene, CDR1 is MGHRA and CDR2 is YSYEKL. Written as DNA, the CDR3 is TGCGCCAGCAGCCAAGTGGTAGCGGGGGTCGACGGGGAGCTGTTTTTT. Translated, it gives CASSQVVAGVDGELFF.

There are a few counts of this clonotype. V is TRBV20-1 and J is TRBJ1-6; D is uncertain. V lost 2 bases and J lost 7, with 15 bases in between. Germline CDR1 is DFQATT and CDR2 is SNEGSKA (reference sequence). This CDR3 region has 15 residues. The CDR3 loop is CSARYMWADNSPLHF. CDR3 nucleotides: TGCAGTGCTAGATATATGTGGGCAGACAATTCACCCCTCCACTTT.

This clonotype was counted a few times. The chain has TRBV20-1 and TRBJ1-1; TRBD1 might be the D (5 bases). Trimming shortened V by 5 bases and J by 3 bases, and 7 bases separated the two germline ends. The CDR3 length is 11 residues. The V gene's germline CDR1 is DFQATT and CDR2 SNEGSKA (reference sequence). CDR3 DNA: TGCAGTGCTTTGACAGACACTGAAGCTTTCTTT. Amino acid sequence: CSALTDTEAFF.

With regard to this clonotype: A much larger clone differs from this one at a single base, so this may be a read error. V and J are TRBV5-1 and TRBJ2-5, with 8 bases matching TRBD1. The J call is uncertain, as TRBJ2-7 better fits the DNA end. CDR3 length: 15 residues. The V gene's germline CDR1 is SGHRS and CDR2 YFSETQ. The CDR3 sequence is CASSLLGQASYEQYF. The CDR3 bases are TGCGCCAGCAGCTTGTTGGGACAGGCGTCCTACGAGCAGTACTTC.

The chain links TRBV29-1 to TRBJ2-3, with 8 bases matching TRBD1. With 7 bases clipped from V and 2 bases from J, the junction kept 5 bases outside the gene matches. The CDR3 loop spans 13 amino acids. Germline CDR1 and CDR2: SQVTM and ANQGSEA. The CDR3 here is CSARTGPTDTQYF. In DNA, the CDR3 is TGCAGCGCACGGACAGGGCCCACAGATACGCAGTATTTT.

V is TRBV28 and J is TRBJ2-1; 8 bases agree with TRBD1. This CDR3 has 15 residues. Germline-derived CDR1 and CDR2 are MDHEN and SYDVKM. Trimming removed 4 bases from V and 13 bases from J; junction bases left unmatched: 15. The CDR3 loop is CASSSIGQGRKTQFF. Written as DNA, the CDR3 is TGTGCCAGCAGTTCAATTGGACAGGGAAGGAAGACCCAGTTCTTC. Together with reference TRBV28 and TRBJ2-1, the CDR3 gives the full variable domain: DVKVTQSSRYLVKRTGEKVFLECVQDMDHENMFWYRQDPGLGLRLIYFSYDVKMKEKGDIPEGYSVSREKKERFSLILESASTNQTSMYLCASSSIGQGRKTQFFGPGTRLTVL.

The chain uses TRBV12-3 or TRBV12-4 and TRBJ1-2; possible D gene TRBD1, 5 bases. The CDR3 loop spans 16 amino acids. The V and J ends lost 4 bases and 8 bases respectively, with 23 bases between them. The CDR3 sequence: CASSSTGTDAPGGYTF. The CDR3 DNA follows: TGTGCCAGCAGTTCCACCGGGACGGACGCACCCGGGGGCTACACCTTC.

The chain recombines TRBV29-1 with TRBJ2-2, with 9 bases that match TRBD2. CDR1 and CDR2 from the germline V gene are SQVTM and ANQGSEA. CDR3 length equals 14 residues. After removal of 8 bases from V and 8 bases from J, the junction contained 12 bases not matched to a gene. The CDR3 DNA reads TGCAGCCCGATCCTGGGGCTAGCGGGGGGGGAGCTGTTTTTT. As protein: CSPILGLAGGELFF.

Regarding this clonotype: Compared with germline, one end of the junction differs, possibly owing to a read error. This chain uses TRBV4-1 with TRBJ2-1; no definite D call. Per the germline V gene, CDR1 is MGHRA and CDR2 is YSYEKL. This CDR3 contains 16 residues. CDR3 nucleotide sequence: TGCGCCAGCAGCCAACACGGCTCGGGCTCCTACAATGAGCGGTTCTTC. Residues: CASSQHGSGSYNERFF.

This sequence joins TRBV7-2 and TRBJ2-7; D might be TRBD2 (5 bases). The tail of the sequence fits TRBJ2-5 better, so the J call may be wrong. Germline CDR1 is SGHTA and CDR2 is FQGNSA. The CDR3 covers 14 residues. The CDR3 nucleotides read TGTGCCAGCAGCTTAGGACGGGGTAAAGAGACCCAGTACTTC. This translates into CASSLGRGKETQYF.

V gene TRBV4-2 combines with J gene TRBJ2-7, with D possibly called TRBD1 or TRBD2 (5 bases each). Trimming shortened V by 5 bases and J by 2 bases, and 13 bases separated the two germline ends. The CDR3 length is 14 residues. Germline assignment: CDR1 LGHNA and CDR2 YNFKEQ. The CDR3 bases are TGTGCCAGCAGCTCCAGTCGGGACGCCTACGAGCAGTACTTC. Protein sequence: CASSSSRDAYEQYF.

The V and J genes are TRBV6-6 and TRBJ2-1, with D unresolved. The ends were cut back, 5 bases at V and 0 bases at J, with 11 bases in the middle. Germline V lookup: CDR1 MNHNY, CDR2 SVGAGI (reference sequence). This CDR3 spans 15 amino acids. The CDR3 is CASSTVAASYNEQFF. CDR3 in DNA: TGTGCCAGCAGTACCGTAGCCGCCTCCTACAATGAGCAGTTCTTC.

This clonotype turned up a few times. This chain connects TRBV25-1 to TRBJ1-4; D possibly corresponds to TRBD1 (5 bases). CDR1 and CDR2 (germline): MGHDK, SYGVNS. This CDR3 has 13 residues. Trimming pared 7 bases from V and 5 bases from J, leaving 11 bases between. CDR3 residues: CASMGAGNEKLFF. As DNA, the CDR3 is TGTGCCAGCATGGGCGCAGGGAATGAAAAACTGTTTTTT.

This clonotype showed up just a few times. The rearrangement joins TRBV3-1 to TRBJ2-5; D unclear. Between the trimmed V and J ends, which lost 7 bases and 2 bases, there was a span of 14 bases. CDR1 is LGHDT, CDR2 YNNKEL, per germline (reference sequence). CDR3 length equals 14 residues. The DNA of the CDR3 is TGTGCCAGCAAGCGAAGGGCCTTACAAGAGACCCAGTACTTC. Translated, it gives CASKRRALQETQYF.

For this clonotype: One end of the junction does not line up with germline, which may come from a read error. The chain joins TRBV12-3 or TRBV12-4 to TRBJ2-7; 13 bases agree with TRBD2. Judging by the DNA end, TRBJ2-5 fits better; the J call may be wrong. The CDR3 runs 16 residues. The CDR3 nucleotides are TGTGCCGGCAGTTATCGGACTAGCGGGAGAAGGGAGACCCAGTACTTC. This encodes CAGSYRTSGRRETQYF.

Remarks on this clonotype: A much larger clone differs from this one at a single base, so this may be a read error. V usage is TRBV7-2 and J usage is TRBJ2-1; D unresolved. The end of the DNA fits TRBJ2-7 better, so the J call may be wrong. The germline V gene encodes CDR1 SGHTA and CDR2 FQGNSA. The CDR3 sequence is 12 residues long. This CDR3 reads CASSLPYYEQYF. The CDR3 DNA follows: TGTGCCAGCAGCTTACCCTACTACGAGCAGTACTTC.

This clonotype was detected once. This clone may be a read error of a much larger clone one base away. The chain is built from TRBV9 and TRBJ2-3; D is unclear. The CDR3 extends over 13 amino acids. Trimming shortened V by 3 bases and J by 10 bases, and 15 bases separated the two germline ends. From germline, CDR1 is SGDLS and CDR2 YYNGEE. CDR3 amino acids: CASSAPPFDAQYF. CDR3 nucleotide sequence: TGTGCCAGCAGCGCCCCTCCCTTTGATGCGCAGTATTTT.

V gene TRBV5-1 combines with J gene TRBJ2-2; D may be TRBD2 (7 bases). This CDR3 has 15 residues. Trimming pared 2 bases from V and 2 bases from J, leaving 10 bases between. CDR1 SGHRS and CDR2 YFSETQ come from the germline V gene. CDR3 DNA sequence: TGCGCCAGCAGCTTCGGGGGGCGCAACACCGGGGAGCTGTTTTTT. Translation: CASSFGGRNTGELFF.

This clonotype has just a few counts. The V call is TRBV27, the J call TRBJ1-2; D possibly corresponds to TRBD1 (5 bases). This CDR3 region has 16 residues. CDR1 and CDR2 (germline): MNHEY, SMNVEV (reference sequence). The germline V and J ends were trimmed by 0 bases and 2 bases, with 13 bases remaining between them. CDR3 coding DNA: TGTGCCAGCAGTTTATCCCGGTCAGGGTCAAACTATGGCTACACCTTC. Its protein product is CASSLSRSGSNYGYTF.

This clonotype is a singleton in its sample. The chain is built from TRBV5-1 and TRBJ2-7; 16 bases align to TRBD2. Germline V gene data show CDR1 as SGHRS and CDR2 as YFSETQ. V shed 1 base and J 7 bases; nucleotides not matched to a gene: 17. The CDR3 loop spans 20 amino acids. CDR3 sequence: CASSLFSGLAGGASYNEQYF. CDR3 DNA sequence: TGCGCCAGCAGCTTGTTTTCGGGACTAGCGGGAGGGGCCTCCTACAATGAGCAGTACTTC. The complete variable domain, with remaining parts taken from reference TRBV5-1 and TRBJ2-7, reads KAGVTQTPRYLIKTRGQQVTLSCSPISGHRSVSWYQQTPGQGLQFLFEYFSETQRNKGNFPGRFSGRQFSNSRSEMNVSTLELGDSALYLCASSLFSGLAGGASYNEQYFGPGTRLTVT.